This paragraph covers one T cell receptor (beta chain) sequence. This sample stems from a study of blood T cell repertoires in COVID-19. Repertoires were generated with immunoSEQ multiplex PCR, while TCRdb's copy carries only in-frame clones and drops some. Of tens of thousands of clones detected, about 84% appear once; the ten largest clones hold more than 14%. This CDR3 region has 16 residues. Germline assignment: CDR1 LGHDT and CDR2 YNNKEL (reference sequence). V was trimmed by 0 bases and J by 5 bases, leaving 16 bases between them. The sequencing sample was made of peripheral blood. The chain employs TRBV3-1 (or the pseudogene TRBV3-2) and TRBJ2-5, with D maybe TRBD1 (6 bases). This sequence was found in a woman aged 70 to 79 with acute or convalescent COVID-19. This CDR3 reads CASSQESGALWETQYF. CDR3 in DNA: TGTGCCAGCAGCCAAGAGTCAGGGGCTCTTTGGGAGACCCAGTACTTC.